The rows below give T cell receptor beta chains drawn from one sample of a study of blood T cell repertoires in COVID-19. TCRdb keeps only in-frame clones here, not all; method: immunoSEQ multiplex PCR. Found here are hundreds of thousands of clones, about 87% of them singletons; the top ten hold approximately 6%. The material sequenced was peripheral blood. The receptor source for this set is a woman under 40 with COVID-19, enrolled during active disease. Each CDR3 is given with its conserved first and last residue. Fields, in order: D gene, J gene, V gene, clone size, CDR3 DNA, CDR3 protein. D genes are given only for firm matches. Size is stated for part of the rows, as once, few or many counts, or as a class when the clone is expanded.

>.|TRBJ2-4|TRBV7-2|.
TGTGCCAGCAGCTCCCGCGTCTCCACCCTAGCCAAAAACATTCAGTACTTC
CASSSRVSTLAKNIQYF
>.|TRBJ1-1|TRBV18|many
TGTGCCAGCTCACAAAGGGGGGGCACTGAAGCTTTCTTT
CASSQRGGTEAFF
>TRBD1|TRBJ1-1|TRBV10-1|.
TGCGCCAGCACCGGACAGGGCGTAGAGACTGAAGCTTTCTTT
CASTGQGVETEAFF
>TRBD2|TRBJ2-1|TRBV11-2|.
TGTGCCAGCAGCTTTAGCGGGGGGAATTACAATGAGCAGTTCTTC
CASSFSGGNYNEQFF
>.|TRBJ2-3|TRBV5-1|once
TGCGCCAGCAGATTGGATCTATCTAGCACAGATACGCAGTATTTT
CASRLDLSSTDTQYF
>TRBD1|TRBJ1-2|TRBV7-2|.
TGTGCCAGCAGCTTAGGAGGGCAGGGGGTTATCGCCTTC
CASSLGGQGVIAF
>.|TRBJ2-1|TRBV10-3|.
TGTGCCATCAGTCTAGAGACCTACAATGAGCAGTTCTTC
CAISLETYNEQFF
>.|TRBJ2-1|TRBV3-1/TRBV3-2|once
TGTGCCAGCAGCCAAGTCGGCGCAGGGGAGCAGTTCTTC
CASSQVGAGEQFF
>TRBD2|TRBJ2-1|TRBV5-1|.
TGCGCCAGCAGCTTGGGGAGCGGGGTGATCCGCCCGTTCTTC
CASSLGSGVIRPFF
>.|TRBJ1-1|TRBV12-3/TRBV12-4|.
TGTGCCAGCAGCTCCGTAACTGGCACTGAAGCTTTCTTT
CASSSVTGTEAFF
>.|TRBJ1-2|TRBV4-2|.
TGTGCCAGCAGCCAGGAGGGCCGTTACGACAGCTTCGGCTACACCTTC
CASSQEGRYDSFGYTF
>.|TRBJ2-5|TRBV28|.
TGTGCCAGCAGTTTGCGGCAGGGTGAGACCCAGTACTTC
CASSLRQGETQYF
>.|TRBJ1-1|TRBV28|.
TGTGCCAGCAGTTTGGGCAGGGTGCTTACTGAAGCTTTCTTT
CASSLGRVLTEAFF
>.|TRBJ2-7|TRBV4-1|.
TGCGCCAGCAGCCAGAGTTCAGGGTACGAGCAGTACTTC
CASSQSSGYEQYF
>TRBD1|TRBJ2-7|TRBV5-5|.
TGTGCCAGCAGCACCGGGGACAGGGCCTACGAGCAGTACTTC
CASSTGDRAYEQYF
>.|TRBJ1-1|TRBV4-1|.
TGCGCCAGCAGCCAGGGCGACGGAATGAACACTGAAGCTTTCTTT
CASSQGDGMNTEAFF